This record covers a single T cell receptor (beta chain). A read error may account for a junction end that differs from germline. These data originate in a study of breast tumors, draining lymph nodes, adjacent tissues. This CDR3 comprises 15 residues. Axillary draining lymph nodes of breast cancer patients supplied the node samples. TCRdb independently ran MiXCR on the multiplex PCR reads; one entry per CDR3 protein. The sample shows about 230,000 distinct CDR3 sequences, about 34% of them seen only once. The chain carries TRBV12-3 or TRBV12-4 and TRBJ2-1; D is perhaps TRBD2 (5 bases). The sequence was collected from a female donor with breast cancer. Some clones in this sample may be carry-over from other donors' samples. The sequenced material came from axillary lymph node tissue. The DNA for the CDR3 is TGTGCCAGCAGCCCTCCCCCAGGACTCCGGAATGAGCAGTCCTTC. It translates to CASSPPPGLRNEQSF.